The present T cell receptor (beta chain) was sequenced within a study of cytomegalovirus exposure and HLA in healthy donors. Study-wide results and limits: Excluded were some V segments that proved indistinguishable, including TRBV6-2 and TRBV6-3.

CDR1 and CDR2 (germline): MNHEY, SMNVEV (reference sequence). V was pared by 4 bases and J by 0 bases, with 13 bases between. This CDR3 has 17 residues. This clone has just a few counts. Its antigen is as yet unknown. In the PCR, 60 Vbeta and 13 Jbeta primers were used. Sequenced by immunoSEQ multiplex PCR; TCRdb stores in-frame clones only, minus some. Of some 160,000 clones in the sample, 9.4% were seen once. Sequences were obtained from PBMCs. The receptor's source is a male donor in good health and CMV-seronegative. This sequence joins TRBV27 and TRBJ2-6; D unresolved. This CDR3 reads CASSSPFYSSGANVLTF. As DNA, the CDR3 is TGTGCCAGCAGTTCCCCCTTTTATAGCTCTGGGGCCAACGTCCTGACTTTC.